This passage covers 11 T cell receptor beta chains from one sample sequenced in a study of blood T cell repertoires in COVID-19. TCRdb's table, derived via immunoSEQ multiplex PCR, lists solely in-frame clones and lacks some. This table holds 200,000 to 250,000 clones, roughly 79% found once. Sequencing was done on a sample of PBMCs or T cells enriched from blood (not recorded which). These receptors all come from a woman between 45 and 65 years old with acute COVID-19.

The chain links TRBV28 to TRBJ1-4, with a tentative D call TRBD1 (6 bases). CDR1 MDHEN and CDR2 SYDVKM come from the germline V gene. Trimming removed 5 bases at V and 7 bases at J, with 14 bases between. CDR3 length: 14 amino acids. CDR3 sequence reads: CASSSTGMIEKLFF. The CDR3 nucleotides are TGTGCCAGCAGTAGTACAGGGATGATTGAAAAACTGTTTTTT. The full variable domain, with the rest looked up from reference TRBV28 and TRBJ1-4, is DVKVTQSSRYLVKRTGEKVFLECVQDMDHENMFWYRQDPGLGLRLIYFSYDVKMKEKGDIPEGYSVSREKKERFSLILESASTNQTSMYLCASSSTGMIEKLFFGSGTQLSVL.

In its sample, this clone was seen a few times. This rearrangement joins TRBV7-2 to TRBJ1-4, with D maybe TRBD1 (5 bases). The length of the CDR3 is 15 residues. Between the trimmed V and J ends, which lost 0 bases and 7 bases, there was a span of 12 bases. The germline gives CDR1 SGHTA, CDR2 FQGNSA. The chain's CDR3 is CASSLAGGVREKLFF. The CDR3 coding sequence is TGTGCCAGCAGCTTAGCGGGGGGGGTCCGTGAAAAACTGTTTTTT.

This clone has only a few counts. This rearrangement joins TRBV7-2 to TRBJ1-5, with 7 bases that match TRBD1. V trimming: 5 bases; J trimming: 12 bases; junction bases outside the gene matches: 4. Germline CDR1 reads SGHTA; CDR2 reads FQGNSA. This CDR3 comprises 11 residues. The CDR3 loop reads CASSPGTVQHF. The CDR3 DNA follows: TGTGCCAGCAGCCCCGGGACAGTCCAGCATTTT.

The chain joins TRBV5-1 to TRBJ2-3, with a possible D match to TRBD1 (5 bases). Germline V gene lookup returns CDR1 SGHRS and CDR2 YFSETQ. Trimming left V 0 bases short and J 3 bases short, with 11 bases between. CDR3 length: 15 amino acids. The chain's CDR3 is CASSLGGARTDTQYF. For the CDR3, the DNA is TGCGCCAGCAGCTTGGGTGGGGCGCGGACAGATACGCAGTATTTT.

The CDR3 region has the DNA TGTGCCAGCAGCCGTGGGGCGTACTACGAGCAGTACTTC. Its translation: CASSRGAYYEQYF. The rearrangement uses TRBV6-5 and TRBJ2-7, with D possibly TRBD1 on 5 matching bases. The germline V gene encodes CDR1 MNHEY and CDR2 SVGAGI. The CDR3 is 13 amino acids. The V and J ends lost 6 bases and 3 bases respectively, with 12 bases between them.

This sequence joins TRBV14 and TRBJ2-2; the D gene is possibly TRBD2 (6 bases). Trimming pared 4 bases from V and 6 bases from J, leaving 9 bases between. From germline, CDR1 is SGHDN and CDR2 FVKESK. The CDR3 has 13 residues. The CDR3 protein is CASSRRESGELFF. Here the CDR3 DNA reads TGTGCCAGCAGCCGCCGGGAGTCCGGGGAGCTGTTTTTT.

The chain is built from TRBV19 and TRBJ1-2, with 11 bases fitting TRBD1. CDR1 is LNHDA, CDR2 SQIVND, per germline (reference sequence). This CDR3 region has 16 residues. V lost 5 bases and J lost 2; bases outside the gene matches: 7. For the CDR3, the DNA is TGTGCCAGTAGTCCGTCACGGACAGGGGGCAACTATGGCTACACCTTC. The encoded protein is CASSPSRTGGNYGYTF.

The chain carries TRBV5-1 and TRBJ2-5; TRBD2 might be the D (6 bases). Deletions cut 4 bases from V and 1 base from J, with 14 bases between. Germline CDR1 reads SGHRS; CDR2 reads YFSETQ. CDR3 length equals 15 residues. The CDR3 nucleotides read TGCGCCAGCAGCCAACGGCCGGGGGTCCAAGAGACCCAGTACTTC. Encoded protein: CASSQRPGVQETQYF.

The V and J genes are TRBV7-2 and TRBJ2-5; 11 bases match TRBD2. The V gene end was trimmed by 4 bases and the J gene end by 6 bases; junction bases not matched to a gene: 4. Germline CDR1 is SGHTA and CDR2 is FQGNSA. The CDR3 is 14 residues long. The CDR3 reads CASSSLAGGKTQYF. CDR3 nucleotide sequence: TGTGCCAGCAGCTCCCTAGCGGGGGGAAAGACCCAGTACTTC.

V is TRBV7-2 and J is TRBJ1-2; TRBD1 matches at 7 bases. Per germline, CDR1 SGHTA and CDR2 FQGNSA. The CDR3 has 11 amino acids. CDR3 nucleotides: TGTGCAGGGGGCCCCAACTATGGCTACACCTTC. Translating it yields CAGGPNYGYTF.

The chain uses TRBV5-1 and TRBJ2-7; D might be TRBD1 (8 bases). CDR1 is SGHRS, CDR2 YFSETQ, per germline. The CDR3 is 14 amino acids. Trimming pared 3 bases from V and 2 bases from J, leaving 12 bases between. The CDR3 spells CASSSQGGAYEQYF. The DNA of the CDR3 is TGCGCCAGCAGCTCACAGGGGGGGGCCTACGAGCAGTACTTC.